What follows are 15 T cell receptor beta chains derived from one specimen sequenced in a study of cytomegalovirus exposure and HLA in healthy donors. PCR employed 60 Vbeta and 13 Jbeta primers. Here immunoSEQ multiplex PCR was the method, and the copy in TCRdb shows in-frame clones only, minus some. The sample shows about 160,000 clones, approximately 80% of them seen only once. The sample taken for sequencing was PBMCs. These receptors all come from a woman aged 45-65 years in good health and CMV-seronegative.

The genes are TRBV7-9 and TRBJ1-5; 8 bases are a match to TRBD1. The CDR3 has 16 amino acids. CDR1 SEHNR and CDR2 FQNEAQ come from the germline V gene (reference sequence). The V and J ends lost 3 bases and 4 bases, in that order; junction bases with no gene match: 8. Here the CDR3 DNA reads TGTGCCAGCAGCTTGGGGACAGGAATCCCAAATCAGCCCCAGCATTTT. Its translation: CASSLGTGIPNQPQHF.

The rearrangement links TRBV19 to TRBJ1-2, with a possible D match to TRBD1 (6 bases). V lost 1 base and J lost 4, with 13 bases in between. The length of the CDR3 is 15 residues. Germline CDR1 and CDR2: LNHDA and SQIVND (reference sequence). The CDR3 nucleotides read TGTGCCAGTAGTATAGTGGACAGAACGCTCTATGGCTACACCTTC. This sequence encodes CASSIVDRTLYGYTF.

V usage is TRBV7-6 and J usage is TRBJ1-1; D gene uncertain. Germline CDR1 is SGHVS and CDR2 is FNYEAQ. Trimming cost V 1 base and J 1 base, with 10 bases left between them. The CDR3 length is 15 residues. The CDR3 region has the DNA TGTGCCAGCAGCTTAGGTCCCGGGGAGAACACTGAAGCTTTCTTT. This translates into CASSLGPGENTEAFF.

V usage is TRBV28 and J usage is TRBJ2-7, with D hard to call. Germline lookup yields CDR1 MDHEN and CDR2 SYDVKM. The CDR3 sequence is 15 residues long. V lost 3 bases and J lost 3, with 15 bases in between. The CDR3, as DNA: TGTGCCAGCAGTTTTGAGGTCGGTCAGAGCTACGAGCAGTACTTC. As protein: CASSFEVGQSYEQYF.

DNA for the CDR3: TGTGCCAGCAGTTTACGCGGGGCCCGAGGGGCGGGCTATGGCTACACCTTC. This encodes CASSLRGARGAGYGYTF. The V and J genes are TRBV28 and TRBJ1-2, with a tentative D call TRBD1 (5 bases). V lost 2 bases, J lost 4 bases, and 20 bases lay in between. CDR1 and CDR2 (germline): MDHEN, SYDVKM. This CDR3 has 17 residues.

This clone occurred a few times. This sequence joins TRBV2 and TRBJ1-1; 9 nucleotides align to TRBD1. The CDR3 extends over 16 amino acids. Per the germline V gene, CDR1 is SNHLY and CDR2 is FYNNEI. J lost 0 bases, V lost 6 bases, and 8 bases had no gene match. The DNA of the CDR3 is TGTGCCAGCAGGGACGGGACAGGGCTGGTGAACACTGAAGCTTTCTTT. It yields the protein CASRDGTGLVNTEAFF.

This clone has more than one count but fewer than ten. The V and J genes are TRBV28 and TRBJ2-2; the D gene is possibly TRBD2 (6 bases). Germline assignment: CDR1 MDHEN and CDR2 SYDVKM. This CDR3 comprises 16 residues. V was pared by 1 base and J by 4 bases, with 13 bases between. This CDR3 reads CASSLLELGGTGELFF. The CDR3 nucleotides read TGTGCCAGCAGTTTATTAGAATTGGGGGGCACCGGGGAGCTGTTTTTT.

The CDR3 sequence: CASSVEEGGHEQFF. The CDR3 DNA sequence: TGTGCCAGCAGCGTAGAGGAGGGTGGGCATGAGCAGTTCTTC. The rearrangement uses TRBV9 and TRBJ2-1, with D possibly matching TRBD2 (6 bases). The V end was cut by 0 bases, the J end by 8 bases, with 12 bases between. Per germline, CDR1 SGDLS and CDR2 YYNGEE. The CDR3 spans 14 residues.

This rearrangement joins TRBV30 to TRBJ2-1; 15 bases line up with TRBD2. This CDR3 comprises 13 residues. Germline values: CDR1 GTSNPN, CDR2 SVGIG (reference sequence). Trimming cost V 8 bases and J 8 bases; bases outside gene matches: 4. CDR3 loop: CAGTSGRWDEQFF. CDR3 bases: TGTGCCGGGACTAGCGGGAGGTGGGATGAGCAGTTCTTC.

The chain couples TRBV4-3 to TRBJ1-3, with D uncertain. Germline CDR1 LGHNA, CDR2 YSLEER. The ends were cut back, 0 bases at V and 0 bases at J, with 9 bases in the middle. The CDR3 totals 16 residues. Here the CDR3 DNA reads TGCGCCAGCAGCCAAGAAATGGGCAGCTCTGGAAACACCATATATTTT. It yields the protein CASSQEMGSSGNTIYF.

CDR3 sequence (DNA): TGCAGCGTTGATTCAGGTGACGGCAATCAGCCCCAGCATTTT. It is translated as CSVDSGDGNQPQHF. V and J are TRBV29-1 and TRBJ1-5; D is unresolved. The CDR3 consists of 14 residues. Germline CDR1 is SQVTM and CDR2 is ANQGSEA. V lost 3 bases, J lost 2 bases, and 11 bases lay in between.

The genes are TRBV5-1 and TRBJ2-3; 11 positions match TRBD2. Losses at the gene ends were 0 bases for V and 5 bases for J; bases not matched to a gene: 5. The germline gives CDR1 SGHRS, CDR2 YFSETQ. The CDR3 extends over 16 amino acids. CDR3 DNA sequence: TGCGCCAGCAGCTTGGGTACTAGCGGGGGAGAAGATACGCAGTATTTT. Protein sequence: CASSLGTSGGEDTQYF.

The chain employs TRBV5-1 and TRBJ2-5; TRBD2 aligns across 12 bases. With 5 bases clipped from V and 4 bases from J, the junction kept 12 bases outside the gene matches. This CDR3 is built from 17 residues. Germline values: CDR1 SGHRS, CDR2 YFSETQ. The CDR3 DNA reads TGCGCCAGCAGATACTCCTGGACTAGCGGGATGGGAGAGACCCAGTACTTC. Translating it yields CASRYSWTSGMGETQYF. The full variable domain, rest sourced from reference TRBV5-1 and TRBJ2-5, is KAGVTQTPRYLIKTRGQQVTLSCSPISGHRSVSWYQQTPGQGLQFLFEYFSETQRNKGNFPGRFSGRQFSNSRSEMNVSTLELGDSALYLCASRYSWTSGMGETQYFGPGTRLLVL.

The CDR3 coding sequence is TGCGCCAGCAGCCAAGAAGTCAGGGGGGTAGGCTACACCTTC. It translates to CASSQEVRGVGYTF. The gene calls are TRBV4-3 and TRBJ1-2; 7 nucleotides line up with TRBD1. Germline V gene lookup returns CDR1 LGHNA and CDR2 YSLEER. The CDR3 is made up of 14 amino acids. After removal of 0 bases from V and 8 bases from J, the junction contained 6 bases not matched to a gene.

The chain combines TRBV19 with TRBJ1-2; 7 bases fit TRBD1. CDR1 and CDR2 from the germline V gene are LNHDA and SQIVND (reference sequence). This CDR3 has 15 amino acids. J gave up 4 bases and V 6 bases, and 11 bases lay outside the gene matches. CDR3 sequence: CASRTTGKESYGYTF. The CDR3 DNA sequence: TGTGCCAGTAGGACGACAGGGAAGGAGTCCTATGGCTACACCTTC.